Below, 18 T cell receptor beta chains from the same sample are listed, as sequenced in a study of blood T cell repertoires in COVID-19. Clones were read by immunoSEQ multiplex PCR, and TCRdb kept only the in-frame ones, dropping some. The sample lists about 70,000 clones, roughly 90% occurring once. Sequenced sample: peripheral blood. These receptors originate from a man aged 50 or older with COVID-19, enrolled during active disease.

The V and J genes are TRBV4-1 and TRBJ1-1, with D maybe TRBD1 (6 bases). V lost 4 bases and J 0 bases, leaving 15 bases between the germline ends. CDR1 is MGHRA and CDR2 is YSYEKL in the germline V gene. The CDR3 extends over 16 amino acids. The CDR3 sequence: CASSLSRGSMNTEAFF. The CDR3, as DNA: TGCGCCAGCAGCCTATCCAGGGGAAGTATGAACACTGAAGCTTTCTTT.

The rearrangement joins TRBV11-2 to TRBJ2-6; D is possibly TRBD1 (5 bases). V was clipped by 1 base and J by 0 bases, with 13 bases between them. The CDR3 runs to 18 residues. CDR1 is SGHAT and CDR2 is FQNNGV in the germline V gene. The CDR3 protein is CASSLVQGVLSGANVLTF. The CDR3 DNA sequence: TGTGCCAGCAGCTTAGTGCAGGGCGTTCTCTCTGGGGCCAACGTCCTGACTTTC.

The chain recombines TRBV3-1 (or the pseudogene TRBV3-2) with TRBJ2-1; 7 positions match TRBD2. This CDR3 is built from 12 residues. The V gene end was trimmed by 3 bases and the J gene end by 14 bases; junction bases not matched to a gene: 7. Germline CDR1 LGHDT, CDR2 YNNKEL (reference sequence). CDR3 region: CASSQSGLEEFF. DNA for the CDR3: TGTGCCAGCAGCCAGTCCGGACTAGAGGAGTTCTTC.

In its sample, this clone was seen once. The chain has TRBV5-1 and TRBJ1-4, with unresolved D. V was shortened by 4 bases and J by 0 bases, with 7 bases between the two germline ends. In germline, CDR1 is SGHRS, CDR2 YFSETQ. The CDR3 length is 14 residues. The CDR3 coding sequence is TGCGCCAGCAGCCCGGGAACAACTAATGAAAAACTGTTTTTT. Its protein is CASSPGTTNEKLFF.

The chain employs TRBV11-3 and TRBJ2-3, with 9 bases that match TRBD2. In germline, CDR1 is SGHNT, CDR2 YENEEA. Trimming took 1 base from V and 6 from J; bases not matched to a gene: 8. The CDR3 runs to 16 residues. The CDR3 loop is CASSLGAAGGWDTQYF. In DNA form, the CDR3 reads TGTGCCAGCAGCTTAGGTGCAGCGGGAGGTTGGGATACGCAGTATTTT.

The chain has TRBV20-1 and TRBJ2-7; TRBD2 might be the D (6 bases). This CDR3 has 11 residues. CDR1 and CDR2 from the germline V gene are DFQATT and SNEGSKA (reference sequence). Trimming cost V 6 bases and J 6 bases, with 12 bases left between them. CDR3 protein: CSALLAGEQYV. DNA for the CDR3: TGCAGTGCCCTACTAGCAGGCGAGCAGTACGTC.

V usage is TRBV4-2 and J usage is TRBJ2-3; 8 nucleotides agree with TRBD2. Trimming cost V 4 bases and J 5 bases; bases outside gene matches: 5. CDR1 and CDR2 from the germline V gene are LGHNA and YNFKEQ. This CDR3 region has 14 residues. The DNA of the CDR3 is TGTGCCAGCAGCCCCGGGACTAGTGGAGATACGCAGTATTTT. It encodes CASSPGTSGDTQYF.

This clone was detected once. This chain joins TRBV6-6 and TRBJ2-5, with D perhaps TRBD2 (5 bases). Trimming cost V 2 bases and J 3 bases, with 10 bases left between them. The CDR3 has 14 residues. Germline CDR1 MNHNY, CDR2 SVGAGI (reference sequence). The CDR3 DNA reads TGTGCCAGCAGTTACGGTCGGGGAGAAGAGACCCAGTACTTC. Protein product: CASSYGRGEETQYF.

The V gene is TRBV7-8, the J gene TRBJ2-3, with 7 bases fitting TRBD2. Germline V gene data show CDR1 as SGHVS and CDR2 as FQNEAQ. CDR3 size: 14 residues. With 5 bases clipped from V and 5 bases from J, the junction kept 7 bases outside the gene matches. The CDR3 loop reads CASSLGVAGDTQYF. CDR3 sequence (DNA): TGTGCCAGCAGCCTGGGGGTAGCGGGAGATACGCAGTATTTT.

The table lists this clone with a count of one. The rearrangement links TRBV10-2 to TRBJ2-3, with D possibly TRBD2 on 6 matching bases. CDR1 and CDR2 from the germline V gene are WSHSY and SAAADI. V was shortened by 5 bases and J by 0 bases, with 9 bases between the two germline ends. This CDR3 region has 14 residues. This CDR3 is CASSRSGSTDTQYF. The DNA of the CDR3 is TGCGCCAGCAGTCGAAGCGGGAGCACAGATACGCAGTATTTT.

V is TRBV5-1 and J is TRBJ2-1; possibly TRBD1 for D (5 bases). Trimming removed 0 bases at V and 7 bases at J, with 11 bases between. The germline gives CDR1 SGHRS, CDR2 YFSETQ. The CDR3 is 14 amino acids. CDR3 region: CASSLAPRGNEQFF. The CDR3 DNA sequence: TGCGCCAGCAGCTTGGCCCCAAGGGGAAATGAGCAGTTCTTC.

In this sample, this clone turned up once. This rearrangement joins TRBV4-1 to TRBJ1-6, with no clear D. V gave up 0 bases and J gave up 9 bases, with 18 bases separating them. The CDR3 is made up of 17 amino acids. The germline gives CDR1 MGHRA, CDR2 YSYEKL. CDR3 amino acids: CASSQEGGRTVGSPLHF. CDR3 nucleotide sequence: TGCGCCAGCAGCCAAGAAGGAGGACGGACCGTCGGTTCACCCCTCCACTTT.

J is TRBJ1-2 and V is TRBV4-2; a weak D match, TRBD1 (5 bases). The CDR3 is 15 residues long. Germline assignment: CDR1 LGHNA and CDR2 YNFKEQ. Trimming took off 0 bases at V and 3 bases at J, with 11 bases between the two ends. Written as DNA, the CDR3 is TGTGCCAGCAGCCAAGAAACGGGGGGTGACTATGGCTACACCTTC. This encodes CASSQETGGDYGYTF.

The chain combines TRBV24-1 with TRBJ1-2; D uncertain. Germline V gene data show CDR1 as KGHDR and CDR2 as SFDVKD. The V end was cut by 4 bases, the J end by 2 bases, with 4 bases between. CDR3 length: 12 amino acids. The CDR3 region is CATSEGNYGYTF. DNA for the CDR3: TGTGCCACCAGTGAGGGCAACTATGGCTACACCTTC.

The V call is TRBV18, the J call TRBJ2-7, with D possibly TRBD2 on 5 matching bases. CDR1 and CDR2 (germline): KGHSH, LQKENI. Trimming left V 0 bases short and J 0 bases short, with 9 bases between. This CDR3 is built from 15 residues. CDR3 DNA: TGTGCCAGCTCACCACCCCGAGGGTTCTCCTACGAGCAGTACTTC. Residues: CASSPPRGFSYEQYF.

The chain uses TRBV15 and TRBJ2-3, with 9 bases that match TRBD2. CDR1 and CDR2 (germline): LNHNV, YYDKDF (reference sequence). The CDR3 runs 17 residues. The J segment lost 2 bases and the V segment lost 2 bases, leaving 8 bases of the junction unmatched. CDR3 bases: TGTGCCACCAGCAGAAGATGGAGCGGGAGGACCACAGATACGCAGTATTTT. As protein: CATSRRWSGRTTDTQYF. Complete variable domain (other parts from reference TRBV15 and TRBJ2-3): DAMVIQNPRYQVTQFGKPVTLSCSQTLNHNVMYWYQQKSSQAPKLLFHYYDKDFNNEADTPDNFQSRRPNTSFCFLDIRSPGLGDTAMYLCATSRRWSGRTTDTQYFGPGTRLTVL.

This clone was detected only once. The chain uses TRBV10-1 and TRBJ2-1; TRBD1 matches 9 bases. The germline CDR1 and CDR2 sequences are WNHNN and SYGVQD (reference sequence). Unmatched junction bases numbered 9, after V lost 5 bases and J lost 7 bases. The CDR3 is made up of 15 amino acids. For the CDR3, the DNA is TGCGCCAGCAGTCAGCCCGGGACAGGGCTTAATGAGCAGTTCTTC. Protein sequence: CASSQPGTGLNEQFF.

The V and J genes are TRBV2 and TRBJ1-4; the match to TRBD1 covers 8 bases. The CDR3 extends over 14 amino acids. V lost 6 bases and J lost 4; bases outside the gene matches: 4. CDR1 is SNHLY and CDR2 is FYNNEI in the germline V gene. DNA for the CDR3: TGTGCCAGCAGCCCAGGACAGGGTAATGAAAAACTGTTTTTT. It specifies CASSPGQGNEKLFF.